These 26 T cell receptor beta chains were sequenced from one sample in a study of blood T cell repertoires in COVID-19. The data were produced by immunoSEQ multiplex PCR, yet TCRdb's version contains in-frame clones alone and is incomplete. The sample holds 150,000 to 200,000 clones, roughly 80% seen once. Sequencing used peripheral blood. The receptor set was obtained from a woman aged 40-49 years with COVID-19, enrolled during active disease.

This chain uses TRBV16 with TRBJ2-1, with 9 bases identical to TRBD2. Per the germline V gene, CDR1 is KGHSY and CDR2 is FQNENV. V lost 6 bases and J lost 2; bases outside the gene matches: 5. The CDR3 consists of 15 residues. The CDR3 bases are TGTGCCAGCAGAACGACTAGCGGCGCCTACAATGAGCAGTTCTTC. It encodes CASRTTSGAYNEQFF.

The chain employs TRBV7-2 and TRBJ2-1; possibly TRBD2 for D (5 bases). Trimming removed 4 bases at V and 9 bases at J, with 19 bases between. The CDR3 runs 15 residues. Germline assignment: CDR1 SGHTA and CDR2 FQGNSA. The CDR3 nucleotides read TGTGCCAGCAGCTACGGGATCCCCTGGGTCGGTGAGCAGTTCTTC. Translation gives CASSYGIPWVGEQFF.

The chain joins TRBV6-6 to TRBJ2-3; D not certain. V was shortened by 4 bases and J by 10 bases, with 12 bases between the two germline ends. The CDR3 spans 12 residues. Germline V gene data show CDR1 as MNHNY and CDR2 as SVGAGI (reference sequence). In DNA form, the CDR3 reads TGTGCCAGCAGTTCCTTTTCAGAGGCGCAGTATTTT. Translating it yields CASSSFSEAQYF.

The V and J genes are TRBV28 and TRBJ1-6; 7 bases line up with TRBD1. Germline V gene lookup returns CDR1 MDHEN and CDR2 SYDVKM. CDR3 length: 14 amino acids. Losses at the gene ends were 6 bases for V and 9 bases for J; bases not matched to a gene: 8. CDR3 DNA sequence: TGTGCCAGCAGACGAGGGGGCTGGGTTTCACCCCTCCACTTT. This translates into CASRRGGWVSPLHF.

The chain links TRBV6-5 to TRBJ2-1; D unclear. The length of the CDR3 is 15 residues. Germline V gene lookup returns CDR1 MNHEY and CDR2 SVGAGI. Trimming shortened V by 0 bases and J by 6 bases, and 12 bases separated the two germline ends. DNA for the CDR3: TGTGCCAGCAGTTACTCCCCTCGACTGACCAATGAGCAGTTCTTC. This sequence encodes CASSYSPRLTNEQFF.

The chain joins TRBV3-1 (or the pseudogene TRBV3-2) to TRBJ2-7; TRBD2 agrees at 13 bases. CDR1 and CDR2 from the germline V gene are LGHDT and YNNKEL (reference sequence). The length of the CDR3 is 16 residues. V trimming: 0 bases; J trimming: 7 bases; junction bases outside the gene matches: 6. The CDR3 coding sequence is TGTGCCAGCAGCCAAGATTGGACTAGCGGGAGAGGGGAGCAGTACTTC. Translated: CASSQDWTSGRGEQYF.

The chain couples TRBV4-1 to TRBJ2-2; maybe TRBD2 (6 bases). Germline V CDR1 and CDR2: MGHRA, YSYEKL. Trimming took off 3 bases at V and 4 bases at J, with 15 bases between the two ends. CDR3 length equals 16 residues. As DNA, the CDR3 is TGCGCCAGCAGCCATCCACCCGGGGGTGCCACCGGGGAGCTGTTTTTT. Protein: CASSHPPGGATGELFF.

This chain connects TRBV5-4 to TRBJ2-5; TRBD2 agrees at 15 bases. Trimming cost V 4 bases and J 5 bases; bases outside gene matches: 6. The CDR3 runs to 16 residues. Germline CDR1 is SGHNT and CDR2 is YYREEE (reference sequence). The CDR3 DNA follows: TGTGCCAGCAGCGGCGGACTAGCGGGAGGGGGGGAGACCCAGTACTTC. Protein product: CASSGGLAGGGETQYF. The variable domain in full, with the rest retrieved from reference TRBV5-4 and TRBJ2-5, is ETGVTQSPTHLIKTRGQQVTLRCSSQSGHNTVSWYQQALGQGPQFIFQYYREEENGRGNFPPRFSGLQFPNYSSELNVNALELDDSALYLCASSGGLAGGGETQYFGPGTRLLVL.

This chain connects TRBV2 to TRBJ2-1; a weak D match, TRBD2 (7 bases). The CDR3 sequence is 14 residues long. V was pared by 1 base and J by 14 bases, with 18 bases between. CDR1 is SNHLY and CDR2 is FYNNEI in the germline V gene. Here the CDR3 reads CASSEGGWGGREFF. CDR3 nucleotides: TGTGCCAGCAGTGAAGGCGGTTGGGGGGGCCGGGAGTTCTTC.

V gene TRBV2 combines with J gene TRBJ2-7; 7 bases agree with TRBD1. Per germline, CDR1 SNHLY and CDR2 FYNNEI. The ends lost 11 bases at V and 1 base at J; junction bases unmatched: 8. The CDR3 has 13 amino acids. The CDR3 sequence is CAGRQGKSYEQYF. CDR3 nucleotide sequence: TGTGCCGGACGACAGGGAAAATCCTACGAGCAGTACTTC.

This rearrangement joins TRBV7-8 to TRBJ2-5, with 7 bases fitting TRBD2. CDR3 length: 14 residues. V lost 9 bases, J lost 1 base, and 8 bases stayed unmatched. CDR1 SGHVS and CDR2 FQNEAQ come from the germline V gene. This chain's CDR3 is CASRDYSPQETQYF. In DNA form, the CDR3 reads TGTGCCAGTCGGGACTATTCACCCCAAGAGACCCAGTACTTC.

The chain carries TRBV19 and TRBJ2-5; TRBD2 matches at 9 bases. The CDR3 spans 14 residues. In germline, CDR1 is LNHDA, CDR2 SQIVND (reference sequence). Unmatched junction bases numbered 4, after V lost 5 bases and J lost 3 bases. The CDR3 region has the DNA TGTGCCAGTAGTCCGCGCGGGGGGGAAGAGACCCAGTACTTC. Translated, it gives CASSPRGGEETQYF.

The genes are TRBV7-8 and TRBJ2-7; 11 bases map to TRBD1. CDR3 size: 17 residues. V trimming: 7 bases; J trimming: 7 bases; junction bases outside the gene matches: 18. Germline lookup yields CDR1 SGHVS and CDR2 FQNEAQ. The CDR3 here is CASIPPGQGVAGGEQYF. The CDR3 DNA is TGTGCCAGCATCCCCCCGGGACAGGGGGTCGCTGGGGGTGAGCAGTACTTC.

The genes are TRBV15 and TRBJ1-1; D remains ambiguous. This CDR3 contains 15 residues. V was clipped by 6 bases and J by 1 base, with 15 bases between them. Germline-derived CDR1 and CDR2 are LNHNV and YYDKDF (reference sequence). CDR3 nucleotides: TGTGCCACCAGAAGGATCGTTCAGGCGAACACTGAAGCTTTCTTT. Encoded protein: CATRRIVQANTEAFF.

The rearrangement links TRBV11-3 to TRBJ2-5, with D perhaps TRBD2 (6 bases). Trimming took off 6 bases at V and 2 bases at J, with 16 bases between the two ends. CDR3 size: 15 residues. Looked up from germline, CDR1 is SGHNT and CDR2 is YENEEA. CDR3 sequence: CASSFGAGTQETQYF. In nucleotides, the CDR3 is TGTGCCAGCAGTTTTGGTGCCGGGACTCAAGAGACCCAGTACTTC.

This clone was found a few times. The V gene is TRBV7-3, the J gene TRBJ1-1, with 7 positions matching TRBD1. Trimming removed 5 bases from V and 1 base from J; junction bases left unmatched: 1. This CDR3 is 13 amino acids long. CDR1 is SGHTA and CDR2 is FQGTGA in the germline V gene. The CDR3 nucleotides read TGTGCCAGCAGCCGGGACAGGAACACTGAAGCTTTCTTT. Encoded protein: CASSRDRNTEAFF.

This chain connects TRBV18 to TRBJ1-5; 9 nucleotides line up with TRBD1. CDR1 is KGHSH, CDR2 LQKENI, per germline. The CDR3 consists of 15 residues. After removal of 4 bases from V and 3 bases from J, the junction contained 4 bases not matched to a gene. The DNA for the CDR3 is TGTGCCAGCTCACAGGGACAGGGATTCAATCAGCCCCAGCATTTT. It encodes CASSQGQGFNQPQHF.

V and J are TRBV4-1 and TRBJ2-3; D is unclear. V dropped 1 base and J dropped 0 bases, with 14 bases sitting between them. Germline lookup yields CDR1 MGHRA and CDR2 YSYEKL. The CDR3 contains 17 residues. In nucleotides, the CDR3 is TGCGCCAGCAGCCAAGGTCGCCCCCTAAAAAGCACAGATACGCAGTATTTT. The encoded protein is CASSQGRPLKSTDTQYF.

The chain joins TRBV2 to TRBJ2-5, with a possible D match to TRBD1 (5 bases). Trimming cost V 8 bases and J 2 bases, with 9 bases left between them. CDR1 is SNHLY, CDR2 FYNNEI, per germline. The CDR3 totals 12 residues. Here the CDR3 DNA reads TGTGCCAGCGCTAAGGGGCAAGAGACCCAGTACTTC. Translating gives CASAKGQETQYF.

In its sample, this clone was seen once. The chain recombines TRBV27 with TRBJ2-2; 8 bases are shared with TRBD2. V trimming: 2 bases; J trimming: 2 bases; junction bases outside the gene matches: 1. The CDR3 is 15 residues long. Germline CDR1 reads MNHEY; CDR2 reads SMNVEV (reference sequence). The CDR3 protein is CASSLAGGNTGELFF. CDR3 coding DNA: TGTGCCAGCAGTTTAGCGGGGGGTAACACCGGGGAGCTGTTTTTT.

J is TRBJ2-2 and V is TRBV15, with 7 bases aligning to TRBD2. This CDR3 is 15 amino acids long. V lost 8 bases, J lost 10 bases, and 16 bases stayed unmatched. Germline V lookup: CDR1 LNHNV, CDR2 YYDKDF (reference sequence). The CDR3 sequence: CATSAGDPNVMELFF. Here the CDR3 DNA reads TGTGCCACCTCCGCGGGAGACCCGAACGTAATGGAGCTGTTTTTT.

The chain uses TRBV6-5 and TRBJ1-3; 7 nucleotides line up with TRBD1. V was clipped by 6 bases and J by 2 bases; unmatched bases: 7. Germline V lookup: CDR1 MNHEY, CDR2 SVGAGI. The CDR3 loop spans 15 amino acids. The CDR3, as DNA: TGTGCCAGCAGCTTGGACAGGAGCACTGGAAACACCATATATTTT. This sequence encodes CASSLDRSTGNTIYF.

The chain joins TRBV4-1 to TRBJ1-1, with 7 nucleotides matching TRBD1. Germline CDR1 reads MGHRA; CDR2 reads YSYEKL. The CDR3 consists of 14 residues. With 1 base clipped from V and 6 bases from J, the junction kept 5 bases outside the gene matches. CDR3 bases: TGCGCCAGCAGCCAAGCGACAGGGTTGGCTGAAGCTTTCTTT. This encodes CASSQATGLAEAFF.

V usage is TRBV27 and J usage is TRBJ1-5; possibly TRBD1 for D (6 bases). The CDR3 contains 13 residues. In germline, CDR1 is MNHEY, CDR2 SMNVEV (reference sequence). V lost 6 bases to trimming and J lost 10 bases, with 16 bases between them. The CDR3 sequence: CASRRNTGSPQHF. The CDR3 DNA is TGTGCCAGCAGACGTAACACAGGGTCACCCCAGCATTTT.

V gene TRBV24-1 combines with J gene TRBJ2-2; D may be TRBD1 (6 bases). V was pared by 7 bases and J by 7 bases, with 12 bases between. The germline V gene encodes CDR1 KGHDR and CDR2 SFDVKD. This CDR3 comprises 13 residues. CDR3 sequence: CATRGANRGELFF. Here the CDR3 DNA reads TGTGCCACCAGGGGGGCAAACCGCGGGGAGCTGTTTTTT.

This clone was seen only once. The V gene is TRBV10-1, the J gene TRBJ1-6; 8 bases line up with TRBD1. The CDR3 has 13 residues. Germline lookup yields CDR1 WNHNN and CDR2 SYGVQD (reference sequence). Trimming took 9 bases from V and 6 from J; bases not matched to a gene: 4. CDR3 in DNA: TGCGCCAGTGGACAGGGTGGTAATTCACCCCTCCACTTT. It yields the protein CASGQGGNSPLHF.